The 10 T cell receptor beta chains in this list originate from one sample, sequenced in a study of T cell responses to AZD1222 COVID-19 vaccine. The table came from immunoSEQ multiplex PCR; TCRdb's copy has only in-frame clones and leaves some out. The sample has just under 150,000 clones, roughly 88% seen once. The material sequenced was peripheral blood, taken 28 days after the second dose of the MenACWY control vaccine. Receptors originate from an adult who received the MenACWY meningococcal vaccine as a control.

The V gene is TRBV13, the J gene TRBJ1-2, with D maybe TRBD1 (6 bases). The CDR3 covers 15 residues. Germline V gene data show CDR1 as PRHDT and CDR2 as FYEKMQ (reference sequence). The V end was cut by 2 bases, the J end by 4 bases, with 14 bases between. The CDR3 DNA reads TGTGCCAGCAGCTTAAGGCCGACAGGAATCTATGGCTACACCTTC. It translates to CASSLRPTGIYGYTF.

The chain joins TRBV5-4 to TRBJ2-7, with 9 bases fitting TRBD2. The CDR3 loop spans 18 amino acids. V shed 0 bases, J shed 0 bases, and the junction held 10 bases outside the gene matches. Germline CDR1 and CDR2: SGHNT and YYREEE (reference sequence). CDR3 in amino acids: CASSLADSGGPLSYEQYF. CDR3 bases: TGTGCCAGCAGCTTGGCCGACAGCGGGGGGCCCCTCTCCTACGAGCAGTACTTC.

The chain uses TRBV5-5 and TRBJ2-2; possible D gene TRBD2, 5 bases. The CDR3 has 16 residues. CDR1 is SGHKS and CDR2 is YYEKEE in the germline V gene (reference sequence). The ends were cut back, 3 bases at V and 0 bases at J, with 12 bases in the middle. The CDR3 region is CASSSRAAPNTGELFF. The DNA for the CDR3 is TGTGCCAGCAGCTCCAGAGCGGCACCGAACACCGGGGAGCTGTTTTTT.

This chain uses TRBV20-1 with TRBJ2-1, with 7 bases aligning to TRBD2. Per the germline V gene, CDR1 is DFQATT and CDR2 is SNEGSKA (reference sequence). J lost 9 bases, V lost 3 bases, and 2 bases had no gene match. The CDR3 is made up of 11 amino acids. CDR3 sequence (DNA): TGCAGTGCTAGCAGCGGGGCTGAGCAGTTCTTC. The encoded protein is CSASSGAEQFF.

The chain carries TRBV30 and TRBJ1-2, with D unresolved. V lost 0 bases and J 6 bases, leaving 11 bases between the germline ends. Per the germline V gene, CDR1 is GTSNPN and CDR2 is SVGIG (reference sequence). There are 13 residues in the CDR3. This chain's CDR3 is CAWSVLMADGYTF. The CDR3 DNA is TGTGCCTGGAGTGTACTGATGGCGGATGGCTACACCTTC.

The gene calls are TRBV24-1 and TRBJ2-1; D not certain. Germline CDR1 reads KGHDR; CDR2 reads SFDVKD. This CDR3 contains 10 residues. V lost 9 bases to trimming and J lost 7 bases, with 6 bases between them. The CDR3 loop is CATPRNEQFF. DNA of the CDR3: TGTGCCACCCCTAGGAATGAGCAGTTCTTC.

This chain links TRBV19 with TRBJ1-2; D remains unclear. The CDR3 has 16 amino acids. In germline, CDR1 is LNHDA, CDR2 SQIVND (reference sequence). Trimming stripped 4 bases from V and 5 bases from J, with 20 bases between. The CDR3 sequence is CASSKEVDPRLYGYTF. The DNA for the CDR3 is TGTGCCAGTAGTAAGGAGGTGGACCCTCGCCTTTATGGCTACACCTTC.

The chain uses TRBV7-2 and TRBJ1-3; unclear D gene. Germline CDR1 SGHTA, CDR2 FQGNSA. Trimming took 4 bases from V and 0 from J, leaving 10 bases between them. The CDR3 runs 15 residues. CDR3 region: CASSSGGGSGNTIYF. The CDR3 nucleotides read TGTGCCAGCAGCTCCGGAGGAGGCTCTGGAAACACCATATATTTT.

The count of this clone is one. V is TRBV7-6 and J is TRBJ2-7; 7 nucleotides line up with TRBD2. V dropped 5 bases and J dropped 6; count of bases not matched to a gene: 10. Germline V gene sequence: CDR1 SGHVS, CDR2 FNYEAQ. The CDR3 extends over 14 amino acids. Here the CDR3 reads CASSGAGRGSEQYF. The CDR3 bases are TGTGCCAGCAGCGGAGCGGGAAGGGGCTCCGAGCAGTACTTC.

This chain joins TRBV13 and TRBJ1-1; D gene ambiguous. V lost 3 bases to trimming and J lost 5 bases, with 10 bases between them. The CDR3 has 13 residues. The V gene's germline CDR1 is PRHDT and CDR2 FYEKMQ (reference sequence). The CDR3 DNA reads TGTGCCAGCAGCTTCCGGGGAGGGACTGAAGCTTTCTTT. Amino acids: CASSFRGGTEAFF. Looking up the rest from reference TRBV13 and TRBJ1-1 gives the full variable domain: AAGVIQSPRHLIKEKRETATLKCYPIPRHDTVYWYQQGPGQDPQFLISFYEKMQSDKGSIPDRFSAQQFSDYHSELNMSSLELGDSALYFCASSFRGGTEAFFGQGTRLTVV.